This TCR beta chain was identified during a study of spatial heterogeneity in lung cancer (dated by TCRdb to between 2017 and 2020). At the level of the whole study: Beta-chain transcripts were consistently detected in greater numbers than alpha-chain transcripts, which likely reflected higher beta-chain transcript abundance. In the raw uncorrected reads, each unique combination of TCR and UMI appeared on average more than ten times. In non-small cell lung cancer, the study quantitatively compared TCR alpha and beta repertoires across several tumor regions, matched nontumor lung, and blood. TCR repertoire features were related to nonsynonymous mutation counts determined by whole-exome sequencing of tumor tissue. Both alpha and beta chains were TCR-sequenced in samples taken at surgery, namely 220 tumor regions, around 70 matched nontumor lung samples and about 58 PBMC samples.

The table lists this clonotype with many counts. The target of this receptor is not known. Base qualities are not at hand, and no much larger clone is one base apart. What this sample's time point label stands for: sample taken at primary tumor resection. Without any cell sorting, TCR sequencing was performed on whole RNA extracted either from tumor and nontumor lung tissue or from cryopreserved PBMC samples. Donors were over 60 patients with early-stage, untreated non-small cell lung cancer from the lung TRACERx cohort. Patients were selected for TCR sequencing only if sufficient RNA was available from at least two tumor regions. The CDR3 starts with the cysteine, ends with the phenylalanine, and has 15 residues. Only CDR3 DNA is held: 45 bases, read in frame from base 1. V was cut back by 2 bases and J by 0 bases, leaving a gap of 11 bases between them. CDR1 SGHRS and CDR2 YFSETQ are derived from the germline V gene.

The paper's findings and limits, for the study overall: Ubiquitous expanded tumor TCRs were detected in blood more often at tumor resection than at routine follow-up. Confirming at a functional level the hypothesis that regional TCRs recognize regional mutations was considered to require additional single-cell paired TCR alpha and beta sequencing.

Receptor amplification or capture employed 5' RACE. Sequencer: NextSeq 500. To allow correction of PCR and sequencing errors, the TCR library protocol tagged every TCR cDNA molecule with a unique molecular identifier. For the original study's pipeline: TCR identification, UMI-based error correction and CDR3 extraction were performed with Decombinator tools. Expanded TCRs were defined as those above a frequency of 2 per 1,000, corresponding to the top 1% of the tumor frequency distribution. Rényi diversity was computed with the R vegan package after subsampling each repertoire 100 times to 5,000 TCRs. To build CDR3 similarity networks, amino acid triplet string-kernel similarity was used, and CDR3s were connected when their pairwise similarity was above 0.82. Using fastp trimming at Q25 and MiXCR clonotype assembly, TCRdb reanalyzed the public sequencing data and kept in-frame beta chains. Each entry is one CDR3 protein sequence, shown with its most common DNA and genes. The V and J calls were not made by the authors but by TCRdb's processing. The sample yields about 38,000 distinct CDR3 sequences; 6% to 8% were counted once. Clones ranked in the top ten supply 25% to 35% of the sample.

Rearrangement joined TRBV5-1 to TRBJ1-1; TRBD1 could be the D gene, as 6 bases match. This specimen consisted of PBMCs, obtained at surgery. The clonotype comes from a male donor with early-stage non-small cell lung cancer. The DNA sequence is given as TGCGCCAGCAGCTTCGGGGGCGGGATGAACACTGAAGCTTTCTTT. It codes for CASSFGGGMNTEAFF.